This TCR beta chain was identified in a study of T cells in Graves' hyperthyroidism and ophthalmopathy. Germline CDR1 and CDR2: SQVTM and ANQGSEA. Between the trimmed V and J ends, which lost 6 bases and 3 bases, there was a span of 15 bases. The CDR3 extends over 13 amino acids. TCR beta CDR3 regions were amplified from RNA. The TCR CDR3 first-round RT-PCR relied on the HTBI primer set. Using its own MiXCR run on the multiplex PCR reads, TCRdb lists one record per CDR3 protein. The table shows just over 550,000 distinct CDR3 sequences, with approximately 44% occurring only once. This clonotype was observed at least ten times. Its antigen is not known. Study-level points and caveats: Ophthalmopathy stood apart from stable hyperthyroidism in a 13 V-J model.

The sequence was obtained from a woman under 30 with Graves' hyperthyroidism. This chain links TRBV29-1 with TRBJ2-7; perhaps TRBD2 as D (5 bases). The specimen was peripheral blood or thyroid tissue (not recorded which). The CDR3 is CSVQVPGGYEQYF. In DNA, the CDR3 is TGCAGCGTCCAGGTCCCTGGAGGCTACGAGCAGTACTTC.